These T cell receptor beta chains were read from a single sample in a study of T cell responses to AZD1222 COVID-19 vaccine. Some clones are missing from TCRdb's copy, which holds only in-frame ones; the method was immunoSEQ multiplex PCR. The profile shows roughly 100,000 clones, less than 90% of them singletons. This sample comprised peripheral blood, obtained on day 0 of AZD1222 vaccination. The receptors come from an adult in good health. Each CDR3 is given with its conserved first and last residue. The order of the fields is J gene, V gene, D gene, clone size, CDR3 DNA, CDR3 protein. The D gene is left open where the match is weak. Expanded clones get a size class; other rows say once, few or many, or leave the size out.

J: TRBJ1-1; V: TRBV6-5; D: TRBD1; size: .; DNA: TGTGCCAGCGAAACCGGGACAGGGTTGGCTGAAGCTTTCTTT; CDR3: CASETGTGLAEAFF
J: TRBJ2-4; V: TRBV5-5; D: TRBD2; size: .; DNA: TGTGCCAGCAGCGCGGGCGGGGGGGCCAGTTGGGAAAACATTCAGTACTTC; CDR3: CASSAGGGASWENIQYF
J: TRBJ1-2; V: TRBV29-1; D: TRBD1; size: .; DNA: TGCAGCGCCCTCGGGACAGTTCGGGGTGGCTACACCTTC; CDR3: CSALGTVRGGYTF
J: TRBJ2-3; V: TRBV7-9; D: .; size: .; DNA: TGTGCCAGCAGCTTAGGCTTTAAACAGGGAGATACGCAGTATTTT; CDR3: CASSLGFKQGDTQYF
J: TRBJ1-2; V: TRBV7-2; D: .; size: .; DNA: TGTGCCAGCACCCCGTCGTGGAACTATGGCTACACCTTC; CDR3: CASTPSWNYGYTF
J: TRBJ1-1; V: TRBV7-2; D: .; size: .; DNA: TGTGCCAGCAGATTAGACGGGGTCACTGAAGCTTTCTTT; CDR3: CASRLDGVTEAFF
J: TRBJ2-7; V: TRBV4-3; D: .; size: .; DNA: TGCGCCAGCAGCCAAGAGGGTCAGGGGGGCTACGAGCAGTACTTC; CDR3: CASSQEGQGGYEQYF
J: TRBJ2-2; V: TRBV3-1/TRBV3-2; D: TRBD2; size: .; DNA: TGTGCCAGCAGCCACCGGGGGGCCGGGGAGCTGTTTTTT; CDR3: CASSHRGAGELFF
J: TRBJ1-5; V: TRBV19; D: .; size: .; DNA: TGTGCCAGTACCCGAGAACGAGGGGTTAGCAATCAGCCCCAGCATTTT; CDR3: CASTRERGVSNQPQHF
J: TRBJ1-2; V: TRBV3-1/TRBV3-2; D: .; size: .; DNA: TGTGCCAGCAGCCTAAGTCCCCTTGGGGCGGATGGGGGCTATGGCTACACCTTC; CDR3: CASSLSPLGADGGYGYTF
J: TRBJ1-6; V: TRBV12-3/TRBV12-4; D: TRBD1; size: .; DNA: TGTGCCAGCAGTGACAGGGAAAAAGGACCCCTCCACTTT; CDR3: CASSDREKGPLHF
J: TRBJ1-1; V: TRBV15; D: .; size: .; DNA: TGTGCCACCAGCCTAACGACAGCTTCGCTCACTGAAGCTTTCTTT; CDR3: CATSLTTASLTEAFF
J: TRBJ1-2; V: TRBV11-2; D: .; size: .; DNA: TGTGCCAGCAGCTTAGGGGCAGACTATGGCTACACCTTC; CDR3: CASSLGADYGYTF
J: TRBJ1-4; V: TRBV5-4; D: TRBD1; size: .; DNA: TGTGCCAGCAGTTCGTTGGGGAGACAGGGGGATGAAAAACTGTTTTTT; CDR3: CASSSLGRQGDEKLFF
J: TRBJ1-2; V: TRBV6-1; D: .; size: .; DNA: TGTGCCAGCAGTGAAGGGACCCGTCGGGGCTACACCTTC; CDR3: CASSEGTRRGYTF
J: TRBJ2-1; V: TRBV29-1; D: .; size: .; DNA: TGCAGCGTTGCAAGTGAGCAGTTCTTC; CDR3: CSVASEQFF
J: TRBJ2-2; V: TRBV5-1; D: .; size: .; DNA: TGCGCCAGCAGCTTGATGATGGGGAACACCGGGGAGCTGTTTTTT; CDR3: CASSLMMGNTGELFF
J: TRBJ2-1; V: TRBV13; D: TRBD2; size: .; DNA: TGTGCCAGCAGCTCCCTTTCGGGACTAGCGGGAGAGGACCCCAGGGAGCAGTTCTTC; CDR3: CASSSLSGLAGEDPREQFF
J: TRBJ2-7; V: TRBV4-2; D: TRBD2; size: once; DNA: TGTGCCAGCAGCCAAGATGGGACTAGCGGGAGCCCCGAGCAGTACTTC; CDR3: CASSQDGTSGSPEQYF
J: TRBJ2-1; V: TRBV7-2; D: TRBD2; size: .; DNA: TGTGCCAGCAGCTTAGGTGGGACTAGTCTCTACAATGAGCAGTTCTTC; CDR3: CASSLGGTSLYNEQFF
J: TRBJ2-2; V: TRBV10-2; D: .; size: .; DNA: TGCGCCAGCAGTGAGTTAGGGCTGAGTCGTGCCGGGGAGCTGTTTTTT; CDR3: CASSELGLSRAGELFF
J: TRBJ2-2; V: TRBV18; D: TRBD1; size: .; DNA: TGTGCCAGCTCAATTCAGGGGGTAGCGAACACCGGGGAGCTGTTTTTT; CDR3: CASSIQGVANTGELFF
J: TRBJ2-7; V: TRBV28; D: TRBD1; size: .; DNA: TGTGCCAGCAGTGGGACAGGGCGCGAGCAGTACTTC; CDR3: CASSGTGREQYF
J: TRBJ2-3; V: TRBV27; D: TRBD2; size: .; DNA: TGTGCCAGCATCCCAGCGGGGGGGAGGAATACGCAGTATTTT; CDR3: CASIPAGGRNTQYF
J: TRBJ2-2; V: TRBV29-1; D: TRBD1; size: .; DNA: TGCAGCGTTGGACAGGGGATTGACACCGGGGAGCTGTTTTTT; CDR3: CSVGQGIDTGELFF
J: TRBJ1-1; V: TRBV7-2; D: .; size: .; DNA: TGTGCCAGCAGCTTACGACCGAACACTGAAGCTTTCTTT; CDR3: CASSLRPNTEAFF